Described below is a single T cell receptor beta chain sequence and its context. The antigen it binds to is not known. Base quality data are lacking; no much larger clone is found one base away. CDR1 SEHNR and CDR2 FQNEAQ were looked up in the germline V gene (reference sequence). Spanning cysteine to phenylalanine, the CDR3 consists of 13 amino acids. Only CDR3 DNA remains: 39 bases, in frame from the first base. The germline V end is reduced by 4 bases and the J end by 3 bases; junction bases left unmatched: 2. This sample was included in a study of cytomegalovirus exposure and HLA in healthy donors (dated by TCRdb to the late 2010s). About the study as a whole: An earlier analysis of approximately 550 of the donors reported more than 250 Gb of sequence data and some 120 million unique TCR beta sequences from 150 million to 200 million T cells. An early release that covered 640 HLA-typed donors contained around 330 gigabases of sequencing data and 85 million to 100 million unique TCR sequences. Of the approximately 370 genotyped donors, less than 85% were placed in the genetic ancestry cluster associated with self-reported Caucasian donors. The aim of the study was to test whether cataloging public T cell receptors could identify signatures of past pathogen exposure. Using immunosequencing, the study profiled T cell repertoires from about 610 subjects and related those repertoires to cytomegalovirus serostatus. Along with the approximately 670-subject first cohort, a separate validation cohort of around 120 different subjects was used. To predict cytomegalovirus infection status, the study brought together high-throughput TCR immunosequencing, statistical association of individual TCRs with disease status, and machine learning. To study patterns of TCR occurrence, a later analysis re-analyzed previously published TCR beta repertoires from more than 550 donors and added high-resolution HLA genotyping. In the later analysis, no new phenotypic data were used to find candidate immune exposures; instead, reliance was placed on TCR beta sequences and their occurrence across donors. To decide whether each TCR beta V gene segment behaved as functional or pseudogenic, an earlier analysis of several hundred of the donors relied on high-throughput TCR beta sequencing. Donor age, sex, ethnicity and CMV serostatus were collected together with the repertoire data. A later genetic analysis used genome-wide SNP genotypes for about 65% of the 666 donors, treating that subset as a discovery cohort. All discovery cohort repertoires had been generated on a single sequencing platform. Class I and class II HLA loci were covered by the typing at four-digit resolution. Typing coverage differed by locus: A, B, C, DRB1 and DQB1 were typed in about 620-640 donors, DQA1 in 522, DPA1 in around 610, and DPB1 in 450 to 480. Because of strong linkage in the cohort, a few DR-DQ haplotypes were treated as single units for association and clustering. Among roughly 370 genotyped donors of the cohort, an average of around 240,000 unique TCR beta nucleotide sequences were sequenced per donor, around 20% of them non-productive. Study-wide conclusions, independent of this receptor: A few of the identified cytomegalovirus-associated TCR beta chains were confirmed in vitro to be specific for cytomegalovirus antigens. Correlated functional status among segregating V segments might be attributable to linkage disequilibrium, but an unknown experimental factor could not be ruled out. Because counts were too low, around 17 rarely observed V segments, including chromosome 9 orphons, were left out of the earlier analysis of about 500 of the donors. Specific HLA alleles were associated with 16,951 TCR beta sequences at a false discovery rate of 0.05 in a later analysis. According to a later analysis, parvovirus B19, influenza, CMV and Epstein-Barr virus appeared linked to several top co-occurrence clusters. In both the original and validation cohorts, the classifier was reported to diagnose cytomegalovirus status with high specificity and sensitivity. Some IMGT-functional V segments, including TRBV6-2 and TRBV6-3, could not be told apart with the 87-base-pair reads, so those segments were excluded. Compared with equally common non-associated chains, HLA-associated TCR beta chains in a later analysis were more clonally expanded and had lower generation probabilities. According to a later genetic analysis, donors in an Asian-associated ancestry cluster had fewer N-insertions in productive TCRs than the approximately 710-donor mean. It was suggested by the authors that the approach could potentially be generalized to other disease states and immunological phenotypes. An earlier analysis of some 590 of the donors showed that most TCR beta V segments appeared in productive rearrangements either about 87% or about 30% of the time, which broadly matched IMGT annotations. A cluster of highly shared sequence variants was judged likely to be a technical artifact of the sequencing pipeline. Most TCR sequences were seen in very few donors, while some public TCRs were found in many individuals. Only TCR beta chains were sequenced in this cohort, and the absence of alpha or paired-chain data limited detectable features. The study listed around 160 TCR beta chains as associated with cytomegalovirus. Immune exposure information for the cohort was limited to CMV serostatus. Roughly uniform sequencing depth across donors was assumed in presence/absence analyses, although this assumption may not hold. A later analysis found that most CMV-associated TCR beta chains appeared HLA-restricted, with HLA associations seemingly driven largely by CMV exposure. An association between a missense DCLRE1C variant and V-gene and J-gene trimming of TCR beta chains was found in a later genetic analysis and replicated in an independent cohort. A further reported finding was that TCR beta sequences accurately predicted the HLA-A and HLA-B alleles for most subjects in the first cohort. In a later analysis, TCR association rates were found to vary across HLA loci, with the most associated TCRs seen for DRB1 alleles and the fewest for HLA-C alleles. Strong co-occurrence of HLA alleles, especially DR and DQ, made assigning TCR associations to individual alleles difficult. HLA typing was unavailable for some donors at each locus, so association tests used only the typed subset.

Library prep was done by the immunoSEQ multiplex PCR assay. For the multiplex PCR, a mixture combining 60 forward primers for TCR Vbeta segments and 13 reverse primers for TCR Jbeta segments was used. A multiplex PCR assay on genomic DNA amplified the CDR3 region of rearranged TCR beta genes. The amplified TCR beta libraries were sequenced on the Illumina HiSeq System as 87-base-pair reads. As for the authors' bioinformatics: In a later analysis, about 80 million unique TCR beta chains were counted across the 500 to 850 repertoires, and roughly 11 million of these chains were shared by at least two donors. Raw reads were error-corrected and collapsed into unique sequences with a nearest-neighbor algorithm that merged closely related sequences to remove PCR and sequencing errors. Alignment of CDR3 sequences to IMGT reference sequences was used to assign V, D and J gene segments. For a sequence to be retained, at least a six-nucleotide match to both a V gene segment and a J gene segment was required. A rearrangement counted as productive if the CDR3 had no stop codons and remained in frame with V and J, and every other rearrangement counted as non-productive. Following IMGT convention, CDR3 was defined as the stretch from the second conserved V-encoded cysteine up to the conserved J-encoded phenylalanine. Sequences without an unambiguous match to a single V gene segment were excluded from the earlier analysis of over 500 of the donors. In an earlier analysis of 587 of the donors, a V segment was called functional when productive rearrangements were above 56.7%, and segregating when the standard deviation between donors exceeded 5%. A statistical classification framework was built to diagnose cytomegalovirus status from the catalog of TCR beta chain sequences. A later analysis assigned V and J genes by comparing TCR nucleotide sequences with IMGT/GENE-DB human TR gene sequences. The TCRdist pipeline was used in a later analysis to assign CDR3 sequences and most-parsimonious VDJ recombination scenarios. A later analysis defined each TCR beta chain by its CDR3 amino acid sequence plus V-gene family, and excluded reads lacking a unique V-gene family. A later analysis removed several hundred highly shared, low-generation-probability nucleotide sequences to deal with suspected cross-contamination and a sequencing artifact. For each public chain, a later analysis derived a clonal expansion index from normalized ranks of inferred template counts within each repertoire. Generation probabilities in a later analysis came from a VDJ recombination model fitted to out-of-frame rearrangements, and those results were checked against IGoR. A later analysis scored TCR-TCR, TCR-HLA and TCR-CMV co-occurrence with hypergeometric tests, applying a repertoire-size bias correction to TCR pairs. In a later analysis, false discovery rates were estimated by permuting HLA or CMV assignments 20 times. In a later analysis, co-occurring TCRs were grouped using DBSCAN, and TCRdist sequence similarity was added for clustering within HLA-allele-positive subsets. Repertoires with fewer than 30,000 or more than 120,000 public chains were left out of co-occurrence clustering, as were four to six repertoires with anomalous nucleotide sharing. The clones in this table, taken by TCRdb from immuneACCESS, are in-frame only. Not every clone is retained; where verified, under half of the shortfall comes from an unresolved V gene, and the cause of the rest is unknown. The V and J calls and clone size are taken from that table; D and trimming were inferred from the DNA. The sample yields about 69,000 clones; 70% to 80% were counted once. The ten most abundant clones make up over 2.5% of the sample.

The cohort consisted of more than 650 healthy bone marrow donors. All cohort members were sampled while nominally healthy, although unrecorded immune exposures were likely present. The donor tested CMV seronegative and was one of the 352 seronegative cohort members. Each donor provided a peripheral blood sample, and peripheral blood mononuclear cells were used for TCR beta sequencing. The Qiagen DNeasy Blood Extraction Kit was used to extract genomic DNA from the blood cell samples. Input material: PBMCs. This clonotype was sampled from a man aged 18 to 30 in good health and CMV-seronegative. The V gene is TRBV7-9 and the J gene is TRBJ1-2; 7 middle bases align to TRBD1. The CDR3 region: CASSWDSDYGYTF. Here is the DNA: TGTGCCAGCAGCTGGGACAGTGACTATGGCTACACCTTC. Reference TRBV7-9 and TRBJ1-2 proteins supply the regions before and after the CDR3; the full variable domain is: DTGVSQNPRHKITKRGQNVTFRCDPISEHNRLYWYRQTLGQGPEFLTYFQNEAQLEKSRLLSDRFSAERPKGSFSTLEIQRTEQGDSAMYLCASSWDSDYGYTFGSGTRLTVV.